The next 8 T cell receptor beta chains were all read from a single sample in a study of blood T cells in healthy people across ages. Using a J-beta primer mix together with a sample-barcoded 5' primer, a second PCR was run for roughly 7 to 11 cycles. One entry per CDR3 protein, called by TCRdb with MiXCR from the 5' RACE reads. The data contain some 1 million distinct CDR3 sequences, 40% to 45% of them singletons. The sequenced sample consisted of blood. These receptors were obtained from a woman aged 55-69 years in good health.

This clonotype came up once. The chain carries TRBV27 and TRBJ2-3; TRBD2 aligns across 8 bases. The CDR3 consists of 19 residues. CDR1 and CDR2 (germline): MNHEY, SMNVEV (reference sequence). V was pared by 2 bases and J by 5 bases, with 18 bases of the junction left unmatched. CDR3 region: CASSLTLAATGAGVDTQYF. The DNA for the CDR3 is TGTGCCAGCAGTTTAACACTAGCGGCAACAGGAGCGGGGGTAGATACGCAGTATTTT.

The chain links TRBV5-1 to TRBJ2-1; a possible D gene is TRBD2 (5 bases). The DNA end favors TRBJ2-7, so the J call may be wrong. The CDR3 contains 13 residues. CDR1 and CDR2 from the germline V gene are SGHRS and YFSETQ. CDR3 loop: CASSQTTYNEQYF. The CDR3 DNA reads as TGCGCCAGCAGCCAGACTACTTACAATGAGCAGTACTTC.

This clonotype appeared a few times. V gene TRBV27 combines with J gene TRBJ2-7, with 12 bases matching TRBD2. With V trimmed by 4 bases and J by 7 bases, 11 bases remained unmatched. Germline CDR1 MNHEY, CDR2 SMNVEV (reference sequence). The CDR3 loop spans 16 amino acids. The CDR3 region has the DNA TGTGCCAGCAGTTCCACTAGCGGGAGGTCCTTGGGGGAGCAGTACTTC. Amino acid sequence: CASSSTSGRSLGEQYF.

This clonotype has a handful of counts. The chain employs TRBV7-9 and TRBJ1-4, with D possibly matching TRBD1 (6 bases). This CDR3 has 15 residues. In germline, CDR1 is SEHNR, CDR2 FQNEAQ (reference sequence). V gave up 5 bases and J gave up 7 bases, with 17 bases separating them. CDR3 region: CASSGGQTGGEKLFF. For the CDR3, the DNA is TGTGCCAGCAGCGGGGGCCAGACAGGCGGTGAAAAACTGTTTTTT.

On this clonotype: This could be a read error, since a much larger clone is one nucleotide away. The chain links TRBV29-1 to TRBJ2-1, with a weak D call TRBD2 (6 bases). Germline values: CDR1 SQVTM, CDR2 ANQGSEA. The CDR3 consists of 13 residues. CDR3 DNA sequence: TGCTGCGTTGTCACCGGGGGCTACAATGAGCAGTTCTTC. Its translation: CCVVTGGYNEQFF.

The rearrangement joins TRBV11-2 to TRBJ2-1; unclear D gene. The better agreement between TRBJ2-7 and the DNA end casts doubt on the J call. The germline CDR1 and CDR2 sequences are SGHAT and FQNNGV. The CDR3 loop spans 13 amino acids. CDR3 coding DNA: TGTGCCAGCAGCTTAGAGTCCGACAATGAGCAGTACTTC. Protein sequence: CASSLESDNEQYF.

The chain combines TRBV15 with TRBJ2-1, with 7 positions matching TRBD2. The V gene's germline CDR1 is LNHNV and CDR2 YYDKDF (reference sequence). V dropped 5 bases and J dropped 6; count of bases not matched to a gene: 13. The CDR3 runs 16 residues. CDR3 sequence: CATSLQTSIHSNEQFF. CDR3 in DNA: TGTGCCACCAGCCTCCAGACTAGCATCCATAGCAATGAGCAGTTCTTC.

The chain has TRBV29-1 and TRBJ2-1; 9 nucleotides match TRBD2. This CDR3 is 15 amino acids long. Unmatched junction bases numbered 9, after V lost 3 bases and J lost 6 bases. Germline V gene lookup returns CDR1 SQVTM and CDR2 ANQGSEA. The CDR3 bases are TGCAGCGTTGATTTATCCCTAGCGGGATCCAATGAGCAGTTCTTC. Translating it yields CSVDLSLAGSNEQFF.